This TCR beta chain was retrieved from a study of T cell responses to AZD1222 COVID-19 vaccine. Remarks on this clone: Its matching antigen is unknown.

Sequencing was performed with immunoSEQ multiplex PCR; in TCRdb, only in-frame clones are kept and a portion is missing. The sample consists of some 150,000 clones, approximately 88% of them appearing once. CDR1 and CDR2 (germline): LGHDT, YNNKEL (reference sequence). This CDR3 has 16 residues. Trimming took off 0 bases at V and 2 bases at J, with 11 bases between the two ends. General study points: Vaccine-related CD4 TCRs covered spike, predominating at 160-218 and 743-854. Sampled repertoires all dated from after the peak T cell response. Donors, mostly white British, included more females; clonal diversity was possibly underestimated. Only six AZD1222 recipients tested seropositive at baseline.

The chain has TRBV3-1 (or the pseudogene TRBV3-2) and TRBJ1-3; D is uncertain. This receptor was taken from an adult who received the AZD1222 COVID-19 vaccine. The sequencing here drew on peripheral blood, taken 28 days after the second AZD1222 dose. The DNA of the CDR3 is TGTGCCAGCAGCCAAGATCCCGGTAGTGCTGGAAACACCATATATTTT. This codes for CASSQDPGSAGNTIYF.